What follows are 9 T cell receptor beta chains derived from one specimen sequenced in a study of shared clonotypes between healthy human individuals. Measured with immunoSEQ multiplex PCR; TCRdb has only the in-frame clones, and not every one. The data show about 2.1 million clones, with 85% to 95% seen just once and over 1.5% held by the top ten. Terminally differentiated effector memory CD45RA+ cells were left out of the naive CD8 fraction, which was CD45RO-negative and positively selected for CCR7. The sequencing sample was made of naive CD8+ T cells from PBMCs. The source is a man between 18 and 29 years old in good health. Some clones in this sample may be carry-over from other donors' samples.

The J gene is TRBJ2-7, the V gene TRBV9; no reliable D call. V lost 0 bases, J lost 3 bases, and 16 bases lay in between. The CDR3 has 16 amino acids. The germline CDR1 and CDR2 sequences are SGDLS and YYNGEE. CDR3 DNA: TGTGCCAGCAGCGTAGAGGGTGACGCCCGTATCTACGAGCAGTACTTC. Its protein is CASSVEGDARIYEQYF.

The J gene is TRBJ2-7, the V gene TRBV18, with D perhaps TRBD2 (5 bases). The length of the CDR3 is 16 residues. Deletions cut 2 bases from V and 0 bases from J, with 14 bases between. Germline CDR1 reads KGHSH; CDR2 reads LQKENI. Here the CDR3 DNA reads TGTGCCAGCTCACCAGATAGCGTCAAATTCTCCTACGAGCAGTACTTC. It encodes CASSPDSVKFSYEQYF.

The chain has TRBV12-5 and TRBJ2-3; tentative D call: TRBD1 (6 bases). This CDR3 region has 17 residues. The V gene lost 3 bases and the J gene lost 0 bases, with 16 bases spanning the gap. Germline assignment: CDR1 LGHNT and CDR2 FRNRAP. CDR3 bases: TGTGCTAGTGGTTTCGCTCCCCTCAGGGGTAGCACAGATACGCAGTATTTT. Its translation: CASGFAPLRGSTDTQYF.

The chain employs TRBV9 and TRBJ2-7, with a weak D call TRBD2 (5 bases). This CDR3 spans 15 amino acids. Germline V gene sequence: CDR1 SGDLS, CDR2 YYNGEE. Trimming cost V 0 bases and J 4 bases, with 14 bases left between them. CDR3 loop: CASSVEGGPSYEQYF. The CDR3, as DNA: TGTGCCAGCAGCGTAGAGGGCGGGCCTAGTTACGAGCAGTACTTC.

This clone is a singleton in its sample. The genes are TRBV27 and TRBJ2-7, with a tentative D call TRBD2 (5 bases). The CDR3 consists of 16 residues. V lost 4 bases to trimming and J lost 5 bases, with 21 bases between them. Germline values: CDR1 MNHEY, CDR2 SMNVEV (reference sequence). The CDR3: CASSSSGVRARHEQYF. The DNA of the CDR3 is TGTGCCAGCAGTTCCTCCGGGGTCCGGGCGAGGCACGAGCAGTACTTC.

The chain joins TRBV27 to TRBJ2-7; 7 positions agree with TRBD1. The germline gives CDR1 MNHEY, CDR2 SMNVEV (reference sequence). Trimming removed 2 bases from V and 2 bases from J; junction bases left unmatched: 6. The length of the CDR3 is 15 residues. CDR3 in amino acids: CASSLAGGKTYEQYF. In nucleotides, the CDR3 is TGTGCCAGCAGTTTAGCAGGGGGAAAGACCTACGAGCAGTACTTC.

The V call is TRBV9, the J call TRBJ2-1, with a weak D call TRBD2 (6 bases). Germline loops: CDR1 SGDLS, CDR2 YYNGEE. The CDR3 consists of 15 residues. V lost 4 bases and J 4 bases, leaving 15 bases between the germline ends. CDR3: CASSPFGSGYNEQFF. Here the CDR3 DNA reads TGTGCCAGCAGCCCATTCGGGAGCGGATACAATGAGCAGTTCTTC.

V and J are TRBV5-8 and TRBJ1-2; 7 nucleotides align to TRBD1. The CDR3 runs to 15 residues. Trimming at V came to 4 bases and at J to 4 bases, leaving 10 bases not matched to a gene. Looked up from germline, CDR1 is SGHTS and CDR2 is YDEGEE. The CDR3 DNA sequence: TGTGCCAGCAGCCACGGACAGGCCTCGACCTATGGCTACACCTTC. This codes for CASSHGQASTYGYTF. The full variable domain, in which reference TRBV5-8 and TRBJ1-2 provide the parts outside the CDR3, is EAGVTQSPTHLIKTRGQQATLRCSPISGHTSVYWYQQALGLGLQFLLWYDEGEERNRGNFPPRFSGRQFPNYSSELNVNALELEDSALYLCASSHGQASTYGYTFGSGTRLTVV.

This sequence joins TRBV10-2 and TRBJ2-7; no firm D call. Germline CDR1 is WSHSY and CDR2 is SAAADI. Trimming cost V 0 bases and J 3 bases, with 12 bases left between them. This CDR3 spans 15 amino acids. CDR3 DNA: TGCGCCAGCAGTGAGTCCCGGGCCACGATCTACGAGCAGTACTTC. Residues: CASSESRATIYEQYF.